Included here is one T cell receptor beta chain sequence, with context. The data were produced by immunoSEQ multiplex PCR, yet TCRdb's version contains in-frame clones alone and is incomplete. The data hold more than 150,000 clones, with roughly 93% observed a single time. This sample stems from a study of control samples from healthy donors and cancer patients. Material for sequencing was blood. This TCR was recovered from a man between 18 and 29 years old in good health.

CDR3 bases: TGTGCCAGCTCTGAGACACCCAACACTGAAGCTTTCTTT. This sequence encodes CASSETPNTEAFF. The chain uses TRBV18 and TRBJ1-1; no reliable D call. The V end was cut by 6 bases, the J end by 2 bases, with 10 bases between. CDR1 is KGHSH and CDR2 is LQKENI in the germline V gene. The CDR3 contains 13 residues.